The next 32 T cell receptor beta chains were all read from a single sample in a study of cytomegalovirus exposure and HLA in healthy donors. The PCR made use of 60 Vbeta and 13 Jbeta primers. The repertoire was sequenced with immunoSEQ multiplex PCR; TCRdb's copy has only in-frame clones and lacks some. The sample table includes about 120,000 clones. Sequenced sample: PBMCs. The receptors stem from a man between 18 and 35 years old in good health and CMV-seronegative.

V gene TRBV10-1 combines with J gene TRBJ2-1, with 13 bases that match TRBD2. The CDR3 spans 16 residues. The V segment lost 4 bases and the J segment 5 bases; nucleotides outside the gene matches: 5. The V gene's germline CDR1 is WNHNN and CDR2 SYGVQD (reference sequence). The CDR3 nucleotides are TGCGCCAGCAGTGGAACTAGCGGGAGGGAAAACAATGAGCAGTTCTTC. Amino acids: CASSGTSGRENNEQFF.

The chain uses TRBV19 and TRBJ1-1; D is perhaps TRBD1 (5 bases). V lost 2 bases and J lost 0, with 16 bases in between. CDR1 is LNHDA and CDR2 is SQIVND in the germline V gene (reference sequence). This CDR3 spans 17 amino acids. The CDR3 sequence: CASSISRRRGVNTEAFF. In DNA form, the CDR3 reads TGTGCCAGTAGTATATCTCGGAGAAGGGGCGTGAACACTGAAGCTTTCTTT.

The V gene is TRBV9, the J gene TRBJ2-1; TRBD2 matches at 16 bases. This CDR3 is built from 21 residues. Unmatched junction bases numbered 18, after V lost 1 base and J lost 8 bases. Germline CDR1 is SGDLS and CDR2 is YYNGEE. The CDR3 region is CASSVLPGTSGGAIISYEQFF. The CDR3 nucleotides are TGTGCCAGCAGCGTATTACCCGGGACTAGCGGGGGGGCCATCATCTCGTATGAGCAGTTCTTC.

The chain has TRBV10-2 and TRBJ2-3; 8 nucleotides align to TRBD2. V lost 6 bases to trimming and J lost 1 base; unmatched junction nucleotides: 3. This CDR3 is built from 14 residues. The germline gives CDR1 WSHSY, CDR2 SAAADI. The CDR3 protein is CASRSGSGTDTQYF. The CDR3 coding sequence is TGCGCCAGCAGGAGCGGGAGTGGCACAGATACGCAGTATTTT.

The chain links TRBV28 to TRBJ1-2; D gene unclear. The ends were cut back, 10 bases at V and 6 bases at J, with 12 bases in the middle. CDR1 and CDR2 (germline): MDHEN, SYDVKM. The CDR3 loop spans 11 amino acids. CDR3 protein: CATPGIHGYTF. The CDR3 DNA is TGTGCCACCCCCGGTATCCATGGCTACACCTTC.

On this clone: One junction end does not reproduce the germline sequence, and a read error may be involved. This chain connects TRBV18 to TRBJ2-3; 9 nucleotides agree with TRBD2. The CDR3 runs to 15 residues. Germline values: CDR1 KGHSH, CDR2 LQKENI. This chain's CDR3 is CASYNRLAATDAQYF. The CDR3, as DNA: TGTGCCAGCTACAATCGACTAGCGGCCACAGATGCGCAGTATTTT.

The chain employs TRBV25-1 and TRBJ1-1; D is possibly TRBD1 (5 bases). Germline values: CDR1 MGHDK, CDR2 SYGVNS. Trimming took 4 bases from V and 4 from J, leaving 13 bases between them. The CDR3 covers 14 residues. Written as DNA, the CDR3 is TGTGCCAGCAGTGTGGGGGACTCTGGCACTGAAGCTTTCTTT. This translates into CASSVGDSGTEAFF.

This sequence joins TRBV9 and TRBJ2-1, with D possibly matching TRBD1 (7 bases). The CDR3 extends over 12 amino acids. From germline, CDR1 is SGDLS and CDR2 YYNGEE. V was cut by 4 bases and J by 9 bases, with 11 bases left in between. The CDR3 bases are TGTGCCAGCAGCATGCGGGACAGTGAGCAGTTCTTC. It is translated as CASSMRDSEQFF.

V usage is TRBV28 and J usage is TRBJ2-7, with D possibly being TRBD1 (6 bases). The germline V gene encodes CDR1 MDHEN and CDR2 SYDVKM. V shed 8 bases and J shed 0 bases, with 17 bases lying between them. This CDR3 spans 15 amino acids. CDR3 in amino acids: CASLPSQGLSYEQYF. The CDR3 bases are TGTGCCAGCCTTCCCTCCCAGGGGCTCTCCTACGAGCAGTACTTC.

The CDR3 loop reads CASNYLDFNEQFF. The CDR3 nucleotides are TGCGCCAGCAACTACCTGGACTTCAATGAGCAGTTCTTC. The rearrangement uses TRBV5-1 and TRBJ2-1, with TRBD2 as a possible D gene (5 bases). CDR3 length: 13 residues. The V gene lost 6 bases and the J gene lost 6 bases, with 13 bases spanning the gap. Germline values: CDR1 SGHRS, CDR2 YFSETQ.

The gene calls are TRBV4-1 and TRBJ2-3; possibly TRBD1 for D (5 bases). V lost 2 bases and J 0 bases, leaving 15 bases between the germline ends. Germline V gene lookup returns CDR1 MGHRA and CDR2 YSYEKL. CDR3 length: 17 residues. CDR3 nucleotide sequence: TGCGCCAGCAGCCAATACCCGACAGACCCGAGCACAGATACGCAGTATTTT. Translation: CASSQYPTDPSTDTQYF.

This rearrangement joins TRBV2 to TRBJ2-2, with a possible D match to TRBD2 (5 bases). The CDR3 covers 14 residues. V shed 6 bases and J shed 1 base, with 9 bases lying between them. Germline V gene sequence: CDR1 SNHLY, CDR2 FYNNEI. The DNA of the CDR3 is TGTGCCAGCAGGAGCGCGGGGAACACCGGGGAGCTGTTTTTT. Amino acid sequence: CASRSAGNTGELFF. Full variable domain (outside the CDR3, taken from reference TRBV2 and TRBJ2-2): EPEVTQTPSHQVTQMGQEVILRCVPISNHLYFYWYRQILGQKVEFLVSFYNNEISEKSEIFDDQFSVERPDGSNFTLKIRSTKLEDSAMYFCASRSAGNTGELFFGEGSRLTVL.

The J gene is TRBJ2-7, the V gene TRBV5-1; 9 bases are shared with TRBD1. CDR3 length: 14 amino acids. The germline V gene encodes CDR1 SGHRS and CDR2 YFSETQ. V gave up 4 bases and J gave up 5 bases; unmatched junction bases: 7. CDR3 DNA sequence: TGCGCCAGCAGCCCGGGACAGGGAGCCAACGAGCAGTACTTC. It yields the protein CASSPGQGANEQYF.

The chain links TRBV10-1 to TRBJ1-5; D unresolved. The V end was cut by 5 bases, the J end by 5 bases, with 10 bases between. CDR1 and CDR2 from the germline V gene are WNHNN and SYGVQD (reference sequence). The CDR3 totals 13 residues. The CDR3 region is CASSTGTHQPQHF. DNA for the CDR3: TGCGCCAGCAGTACGGGAACTCATCAGCCCCAGCATTTT.

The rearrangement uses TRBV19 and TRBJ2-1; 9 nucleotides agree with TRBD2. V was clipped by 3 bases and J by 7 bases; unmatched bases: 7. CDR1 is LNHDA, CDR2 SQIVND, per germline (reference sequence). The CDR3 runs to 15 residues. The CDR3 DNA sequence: TGTGCCAGTAGTATTGGCGGGAGGGCGGAAAATGAGCAGTTCTTC. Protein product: CASSIGGRAENEQFF.

CDR3 sequence reads: CASSQGGAGTSGSHEQYF. The DNA of the CDR3 is TGCGCCAGCAGCCAGGGGGGGGCCGGGACTAGCGGGAGTCACGAGCAGTACTTC. This sequence joins TRBV4-1 and TRBJ2-7; 14 nucleotides agree with TRBD2. The V segment lost 3 bases and the J segment 5 bases; nucleotides outside the gene matches: 12. The germline gives CDR1 MGHRA, CDR2 YSYEKL. The CDR3 is made up of 18 amino acids.

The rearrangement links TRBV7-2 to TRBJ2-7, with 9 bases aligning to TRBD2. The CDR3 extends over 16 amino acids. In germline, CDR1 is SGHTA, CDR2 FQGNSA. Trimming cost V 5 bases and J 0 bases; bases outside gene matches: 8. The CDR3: CASSRISGGSSYEQYF. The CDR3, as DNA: TGTGCCAGCAGCAGAATAAGCGGGGGGAGCTCCTACGAGCAGTACTTC.

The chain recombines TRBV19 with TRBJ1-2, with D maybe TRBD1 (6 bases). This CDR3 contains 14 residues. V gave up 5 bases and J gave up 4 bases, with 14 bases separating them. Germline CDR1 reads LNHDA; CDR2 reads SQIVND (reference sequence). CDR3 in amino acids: CASSLGIGGYGYTF. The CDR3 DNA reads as TGTGCCAGTAGTCTGGGGATAGGGGGCTATGGCTACACCTTC. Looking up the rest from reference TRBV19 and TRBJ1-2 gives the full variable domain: DGGITQSPKYLFRKEGQNVTLSCEQNLNHDAMYWYRQDPGQGLRLIYYSQIVNDFQKGDIAEGYSVSREKKESFPLTVTSAQKNPTAFYLCASSLGIGGYGYTFGSGTRLTVV.

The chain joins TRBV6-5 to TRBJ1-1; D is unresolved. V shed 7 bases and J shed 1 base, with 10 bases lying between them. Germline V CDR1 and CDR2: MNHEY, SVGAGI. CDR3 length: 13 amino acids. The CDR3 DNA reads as TGTGCCAGCACCATTACACCGAACACTGAAGCTTTCTTT. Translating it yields CASTITPNTEAFF.

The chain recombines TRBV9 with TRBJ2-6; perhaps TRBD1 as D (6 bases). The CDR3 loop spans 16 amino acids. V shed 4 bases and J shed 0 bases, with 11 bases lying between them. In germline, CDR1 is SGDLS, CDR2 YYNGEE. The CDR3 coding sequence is TGTGCCAGCAGCACCAGGACAGCCTCTGGGGCCAACGTCCTGACTTTC. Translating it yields CASSTRTASGANVLTF.

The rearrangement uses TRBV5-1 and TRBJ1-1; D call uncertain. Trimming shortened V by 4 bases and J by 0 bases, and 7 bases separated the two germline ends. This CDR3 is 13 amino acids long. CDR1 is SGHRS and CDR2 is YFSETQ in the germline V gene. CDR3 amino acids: CASSQKMNTEAFF. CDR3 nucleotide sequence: TGCGCCAGCAGCCAGAAAATGAACACTGAAGCTTTCTTT.

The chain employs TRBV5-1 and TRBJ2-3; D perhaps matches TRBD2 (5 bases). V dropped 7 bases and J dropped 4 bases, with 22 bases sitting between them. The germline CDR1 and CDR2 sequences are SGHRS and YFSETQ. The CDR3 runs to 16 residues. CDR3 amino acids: CASRYDGIPAADTQYF. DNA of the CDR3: TGCGCCAGCCGTTATGACGGGATCCCAGCAGCAGATACGCAGTATTTT.

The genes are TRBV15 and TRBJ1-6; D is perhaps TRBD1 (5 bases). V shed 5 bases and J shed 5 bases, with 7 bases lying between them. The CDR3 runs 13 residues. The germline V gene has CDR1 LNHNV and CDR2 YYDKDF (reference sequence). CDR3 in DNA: TGTGCCACCAGCCGGGGGAATAATTCACCCCTCCACTTT. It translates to CATSRGNNSPLHF.

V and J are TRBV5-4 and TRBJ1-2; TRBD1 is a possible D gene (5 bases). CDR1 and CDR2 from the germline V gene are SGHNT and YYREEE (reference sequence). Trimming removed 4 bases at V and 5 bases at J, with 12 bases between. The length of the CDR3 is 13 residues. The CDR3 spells CASSRDLGYGYTF. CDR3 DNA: TGTGCCAGCAGCCGGGACTTAGGGTATGGCTACACCTTC.

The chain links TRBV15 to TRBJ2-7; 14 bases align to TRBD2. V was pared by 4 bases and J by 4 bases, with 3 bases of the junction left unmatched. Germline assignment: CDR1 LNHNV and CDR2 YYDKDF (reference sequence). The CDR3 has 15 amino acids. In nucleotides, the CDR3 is TGTGCCACCAGCAAGGGACTAGCGGGAGAATACGAGCAGTACTTC. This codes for CATSKGLAGEYEQYF. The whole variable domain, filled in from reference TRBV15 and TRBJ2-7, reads DAMVIQNPRYQVTQFGKPVTLSCSQTLNHNVMYWYQQKSSQAPKLLFHYYDKDFNNEADTPDNFQSRRPNTSFCFLDIRSPGLGDTAMYLCATSKGLAGEYEQYFGPGTRLTVT.

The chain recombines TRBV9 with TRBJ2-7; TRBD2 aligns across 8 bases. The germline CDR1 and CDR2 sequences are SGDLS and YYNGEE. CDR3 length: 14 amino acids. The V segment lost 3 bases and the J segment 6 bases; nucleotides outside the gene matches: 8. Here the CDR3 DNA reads TGTGCCAGCAGCGAGAGCGGGAGTGACCCCGAGCAGTACTTC. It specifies CASSESGSDPEQYF. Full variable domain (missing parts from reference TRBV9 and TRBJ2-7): DSGVTQTPKHLITATGQRVTLRCSPRSGDLSVYWYQQSLDQGLQFLIQYYNGEERAKGNILERFSAQQFPDLHSELNLSSLELGDSALYFCASSESGSDPEQYFGPGTRLTVT.

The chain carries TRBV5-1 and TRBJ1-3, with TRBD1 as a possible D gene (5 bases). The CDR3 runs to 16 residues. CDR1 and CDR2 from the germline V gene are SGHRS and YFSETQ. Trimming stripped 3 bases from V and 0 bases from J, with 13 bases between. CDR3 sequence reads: CASSWGVGSSGNTIYF. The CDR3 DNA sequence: TGCGCCAGCAGCTGGGGGGTCGGAAGCTCTGGAAACACCATATATTTT.

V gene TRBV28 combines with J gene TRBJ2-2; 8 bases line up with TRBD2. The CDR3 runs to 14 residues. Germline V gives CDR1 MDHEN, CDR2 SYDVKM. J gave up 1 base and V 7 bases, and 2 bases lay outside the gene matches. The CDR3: CASKTSGNTGELFF. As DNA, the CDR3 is TGTGCCAGCAAAACTAGCGGGAACACCGGGGAGCTGTTTTTT.

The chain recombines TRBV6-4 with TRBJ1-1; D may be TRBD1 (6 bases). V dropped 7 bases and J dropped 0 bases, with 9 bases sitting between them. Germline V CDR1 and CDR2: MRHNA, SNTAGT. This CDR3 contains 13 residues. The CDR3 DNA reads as TGTGCCAGCACGGCAGGGGTGAACACTGAAGCTTTCTTT. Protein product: CASTAGVNTEAFF.

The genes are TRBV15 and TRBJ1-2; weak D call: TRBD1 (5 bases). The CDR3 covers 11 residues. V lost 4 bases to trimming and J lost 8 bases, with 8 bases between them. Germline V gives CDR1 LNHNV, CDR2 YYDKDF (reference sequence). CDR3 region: CATSMGGGYTF. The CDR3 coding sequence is TGTGCCACCAGCATGGGGGGAGGCTACACCTTC.

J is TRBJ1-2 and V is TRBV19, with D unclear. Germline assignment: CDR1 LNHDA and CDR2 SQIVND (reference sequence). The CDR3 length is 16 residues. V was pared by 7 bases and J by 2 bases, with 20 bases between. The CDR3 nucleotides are TGTGCCAGTATATCTACAGTATATGGAAAAAACTATGGCTACACCTTC. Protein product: CASISTVYGKNYGYTF.

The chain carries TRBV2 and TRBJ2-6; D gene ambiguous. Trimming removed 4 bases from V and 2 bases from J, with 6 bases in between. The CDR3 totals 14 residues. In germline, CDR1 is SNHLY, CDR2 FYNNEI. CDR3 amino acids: CASSALAGANVLTF. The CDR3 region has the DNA TGTGCCAGCAGTGCTCTAGCTGGGGCCAACGTCCTGACTTTC.